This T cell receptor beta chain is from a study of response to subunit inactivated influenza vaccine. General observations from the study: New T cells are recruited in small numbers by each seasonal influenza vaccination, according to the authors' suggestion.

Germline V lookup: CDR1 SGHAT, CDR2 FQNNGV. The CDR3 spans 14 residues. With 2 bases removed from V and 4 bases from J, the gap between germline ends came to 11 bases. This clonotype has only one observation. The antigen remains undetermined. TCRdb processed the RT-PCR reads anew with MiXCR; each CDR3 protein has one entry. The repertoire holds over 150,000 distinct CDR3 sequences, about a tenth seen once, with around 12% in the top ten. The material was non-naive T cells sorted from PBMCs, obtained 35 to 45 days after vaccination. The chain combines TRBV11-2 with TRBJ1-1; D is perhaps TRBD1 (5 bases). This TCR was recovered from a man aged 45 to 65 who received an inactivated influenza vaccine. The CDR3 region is CASSLTTVGTEAFF. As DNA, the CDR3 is TGTGCCAGCAGCTTAACGACAGTGGGCACTGAAGCTTTCTTT. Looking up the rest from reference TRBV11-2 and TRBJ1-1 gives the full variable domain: EAGVAQSPRYKIIEKRQSVAFWCNPISGHATLYWYQQILGQGPKLLIQFQNNGVVDDSQLPKDRFSAERLKGVDSTLKIQPAKLEDSAVYLCASSLTTVGTEAFFGQGTRLTVV.